This T cell receptor beta chain was sequenced for a study of immune characterization of retroperitoneal liposarcoma. This clonotype is labeled medium-sized. Trimming removed 1 base from V and 1 base from J, with 14 bases in between. Germline V lookup: CDR1 KGHDR, CDR2 SFDVKD. This CDR3 has 17 amino acids. MiXCR, applied by TCRdb to the PCR reads, yields one record per CDR3 protein. The sample holds around 2,700 distinct CDR3 sequences, about 40% seen once. The TCR comes from a male donor with retroperitoneal liposarcoma. V usage is TRBV24-1 and J usage is TRBJ2-3; possibly TRBD1 for D (6 bases). The specimen sequenced was tumor tissue. CDR3 protein: CATSDFRAGDGTDTQYF. As DNA, the CDR3 is TGTGCCACCAGTGATTTTAGGGCAGGGGACGGCACAGATACGCAGTATTTT.